This T cell receptor (beta chain) was sequenced during a study of blood T cells in healthy people across ages (dated by TCRdb to between 2014 and 2016). General notes on the study: Template switching captured roughly one uniquely barcoded TCR beta cDNA molecule per two T cells in model experiments. The study measured age-related changes in TCR beta repertoire diversity using deep sequencing normalized with unique cDNA molecular identifiers. The donors were split into four age groups: young (average around 15 years), middle-aged (about 40), aged (around 67) and long-lived (approximately 80). Donors of different ages were randomly distributed across sequencing lanes to avoid experimental bias. Using the same blood draw, the study looked at two additional independent replicas of 1 million unique cDNA reads for two donors, one aged 18 to 30 and the other aged 80 or older.

Systemically healthy Caucasian individuals from Russia, approximately 39 in total and aged roughly 6 to 100 years, were included as donors. Each donor gave ten milliliters of peripheral blood, collected into EDTA-treated Vacutainer tubes. Ficoll-Paque density-gradient centrifugation was used to isolate PBMCs, with at least 7 million per sample. Trizol reagent was used to extract total RNA from PBMCs, with at least 5 micrograms per sample. Naive CD45RAhigh/CD27high T cell percentages were measured by flow cytometry on a PBMC aliquot from every donor. The library was prepared using 5' RACE. Sequencing relied on an Illumina HiSeq 2500. The second PCR ran for roughly 7 to 12 cycles and used a J-beta primer mix along with a sample-barcoded 5' primer. A template-switch 5' adaptor carrying 12 random nucleotides introduced a unique molecular identifier onto each TCR beta cDNA molecule. Each sample yielded at least 3 million CDR3-containing paired-end reads. First-strand cDNA was synthesized from all RNA with the Mint cDNA synthesis kit, primed by a TRBC-specific oligonucleotide. After uracil-DNA glycosylase treatment, a first 18-cycle PCR used universal primers M1SS and BC2_uni_R on all cDNA. Turning to the authors' computational methods: For normalization, 1 million high-quality reads were randomly selected from each sample, with every read carrying a distinct molecular identifier. Instead of being binned into consensus sequences, reads with shared molecular identifiers were discarded. CDR3 identification, clonotype clustering and error correction used MiTCR with a Q25 quality threshold and the strictest error-elimination algorithm. Lower-bound total TCR beta diversity was estimated with a nonparametric unseen species model using Euler transformation. The public reads were quality trimmed at Q25 with fastp and then assembled into clones with MiXCR by TCRdb, keeping productive beta chains. Identical CDR3 protein sequences are pooled into one entry, listed with their most common genes and DNA. TCRdb's processing, not the authors' own work, is the source of the V and J calls. This sample comprises roughly 1.6 million distinct CDR3 sequences, around 35% of them detected only once. Of the sample, around 11% falls within the top ten clones.

CDR1 and CDR2, per the germline V gene, are SGDLS and YYNGEE. V is cut by 3 bases and J by 2 bases, and the space between the germline ends is 14 bases. The CDR3 runs 15 amino acids, cysteine and phenylalanine included. Kept here is only the CDR3 DNA, which spans 45 bases and is read in frame from base 1. The study at large found these results: Observed TCR beta diversity per million T cells fell roughly linearly with age, and a significant reduction was already apparent by age around 40. The percentage of naive T cells measured by flow cytometry correlated strongly with observed TCR beta diversity. Estimates of total diversity from one million sequenced T cells were regarded as lower bounds and underestimates. Conclusive comparison of naive and antigen-experienced compartments was prevented by the profiling of bulk unsorted PBMCs. The long-lived group showed more naive CD4+ T cells, fewer expanded clones and increased TCR diversity than the aged group, suggesting age selection. Because the CMV infection status of the donors was unknown, age-related changes in expanded clonotypes may potentially have been confounded.

Turning to this clonotype: The clone's antigen remains unknown. The sample holds no much larger clone one base away, and base qualities are not on file.

The TCR was taken from a woman aged 30 to 39 in good health. This chain joins TRBV9 to TRBJ1-1, with TRBD1 perhaps the D gene, on 6 matching bases. Sequenced sample: blood. The DNA reads as follows: TGTGCCAGCAGCGACGGACAGAACCCTAACACTGAAGCTTTCTTT. Translated, this gives CASSDGQNPNTEAFF. When the CDR3 is completed using the reference TRBV9 and TRBJ1-1 genes on either side, the full variable domain is DSGVTQTPKHLITATGQRVTLRCSPRSGDLSVYWYQQSLDQGLQFLIQYYNGEERAKGNILERFSAQQFPDLHSELNLSSLELGDSALYFCASSDGQNPNTEAFFGQGTRLTVV.